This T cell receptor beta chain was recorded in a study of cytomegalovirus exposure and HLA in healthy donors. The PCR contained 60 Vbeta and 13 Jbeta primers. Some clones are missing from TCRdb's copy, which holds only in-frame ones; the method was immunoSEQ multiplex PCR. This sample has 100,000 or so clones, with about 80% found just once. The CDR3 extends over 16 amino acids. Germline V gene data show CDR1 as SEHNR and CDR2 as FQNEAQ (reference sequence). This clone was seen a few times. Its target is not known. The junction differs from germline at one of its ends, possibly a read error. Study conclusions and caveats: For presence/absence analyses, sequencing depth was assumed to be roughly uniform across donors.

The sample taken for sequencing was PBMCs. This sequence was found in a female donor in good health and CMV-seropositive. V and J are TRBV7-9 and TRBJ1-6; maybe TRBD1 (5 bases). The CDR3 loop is CSSSLDVVPTGSPLHF. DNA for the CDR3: TGTTCCAGCAGCTTAGACGTCGTACCTACAGGTTCACCCCTCCACTTT.